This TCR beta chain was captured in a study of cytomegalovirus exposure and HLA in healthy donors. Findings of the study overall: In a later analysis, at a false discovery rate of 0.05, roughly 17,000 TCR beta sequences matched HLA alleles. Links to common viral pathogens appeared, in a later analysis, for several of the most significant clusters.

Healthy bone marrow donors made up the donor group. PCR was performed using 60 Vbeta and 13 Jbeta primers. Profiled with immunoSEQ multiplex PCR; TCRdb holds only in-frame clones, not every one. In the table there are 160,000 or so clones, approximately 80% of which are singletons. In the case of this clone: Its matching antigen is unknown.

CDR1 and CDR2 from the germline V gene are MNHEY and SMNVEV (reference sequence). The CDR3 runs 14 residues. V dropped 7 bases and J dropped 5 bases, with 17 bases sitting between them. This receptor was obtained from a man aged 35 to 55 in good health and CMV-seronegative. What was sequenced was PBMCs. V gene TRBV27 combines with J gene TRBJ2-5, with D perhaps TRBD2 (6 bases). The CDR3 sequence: CASTQNRDFETQYF. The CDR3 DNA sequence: TGTGCCAGCACCCAGAATCGGGACTTTGAGACCCAGTACTTC.